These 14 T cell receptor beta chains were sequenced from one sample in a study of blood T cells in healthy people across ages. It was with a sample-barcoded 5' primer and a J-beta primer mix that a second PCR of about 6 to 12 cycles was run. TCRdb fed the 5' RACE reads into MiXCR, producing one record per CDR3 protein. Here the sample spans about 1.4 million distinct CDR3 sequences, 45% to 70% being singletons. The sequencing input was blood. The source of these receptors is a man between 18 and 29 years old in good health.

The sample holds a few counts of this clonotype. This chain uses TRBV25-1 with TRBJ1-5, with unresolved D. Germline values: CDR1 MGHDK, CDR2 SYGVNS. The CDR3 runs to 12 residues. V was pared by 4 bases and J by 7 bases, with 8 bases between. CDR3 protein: CASSGSTQPQHF. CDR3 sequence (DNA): TGTGCCAGCAGTGGGTCTACCCAGCCCCAGCATTTT.

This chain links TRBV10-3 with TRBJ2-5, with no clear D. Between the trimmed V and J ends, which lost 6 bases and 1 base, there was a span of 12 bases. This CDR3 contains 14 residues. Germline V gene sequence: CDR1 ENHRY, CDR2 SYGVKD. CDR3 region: CAIRRTGSQETQYF. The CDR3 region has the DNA TGTGCCATCAGGAGGACCGGCAGCCAAGAGACCCAGTACTTC.

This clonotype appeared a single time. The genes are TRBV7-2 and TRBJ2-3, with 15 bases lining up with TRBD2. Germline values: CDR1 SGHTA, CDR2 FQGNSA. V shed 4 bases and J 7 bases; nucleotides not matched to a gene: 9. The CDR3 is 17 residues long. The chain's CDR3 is CASSWGTSGGSLHTQYF. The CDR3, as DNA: TGTGCCAGCAGCTGGGGGACTAGCGGGGGGTCTCTTCATACGCAGTATTTT.

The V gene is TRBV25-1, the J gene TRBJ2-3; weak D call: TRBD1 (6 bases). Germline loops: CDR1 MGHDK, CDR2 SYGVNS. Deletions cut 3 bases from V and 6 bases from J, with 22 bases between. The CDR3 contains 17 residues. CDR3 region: CASSDLGGVAPSDTQYF. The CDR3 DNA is TGTGCCAGCAGTGATCTAGGGGGAGTAGCCCCGTCTGATACGCAGTATTTT.

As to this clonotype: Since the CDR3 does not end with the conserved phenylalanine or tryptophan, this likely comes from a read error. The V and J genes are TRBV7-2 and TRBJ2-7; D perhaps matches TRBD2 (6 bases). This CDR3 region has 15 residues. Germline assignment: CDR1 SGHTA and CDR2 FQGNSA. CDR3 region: CPSSLVPVGGYEQYS. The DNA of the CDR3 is TGTCCCAGCAGCTTAGTTCCAGTGGGAGGCTACGAGCAGTACTCC.

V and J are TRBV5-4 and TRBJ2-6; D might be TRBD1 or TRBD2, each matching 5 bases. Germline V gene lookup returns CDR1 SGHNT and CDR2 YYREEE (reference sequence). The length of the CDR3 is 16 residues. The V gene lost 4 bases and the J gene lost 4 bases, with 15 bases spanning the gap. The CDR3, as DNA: TGTGCCAGCAGCCGCTCCGGGGCGAACGGGGCCAACGTCCTGACTTTC. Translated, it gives CASSRSGANGANVLTF.

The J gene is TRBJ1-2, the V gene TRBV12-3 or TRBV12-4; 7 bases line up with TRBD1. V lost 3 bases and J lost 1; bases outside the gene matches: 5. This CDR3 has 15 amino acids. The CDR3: CASSLTGQSNYGYTF. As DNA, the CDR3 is TGTGCCAGCAGTTTGACGGGACAGAGTAACTATGGCTACACCTTC.

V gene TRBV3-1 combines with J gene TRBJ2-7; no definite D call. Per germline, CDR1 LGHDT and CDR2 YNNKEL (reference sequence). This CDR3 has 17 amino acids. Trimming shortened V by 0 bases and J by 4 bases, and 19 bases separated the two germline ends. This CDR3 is CASSQECGAGYSYEQYF. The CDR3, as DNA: TGTGCCAGCAGCCAAGAGTGTGGAGCAGGCTATTCTTACGAGCAGTACTTC.

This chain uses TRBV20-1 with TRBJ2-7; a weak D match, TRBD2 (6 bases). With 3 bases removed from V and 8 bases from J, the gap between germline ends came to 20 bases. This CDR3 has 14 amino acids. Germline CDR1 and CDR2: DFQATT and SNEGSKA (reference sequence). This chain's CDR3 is CSASPPGDLQQQYF. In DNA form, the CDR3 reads TGCAGTGCTAGCCCCCCGGGGGACCTACAACAGCAGTACTTC.

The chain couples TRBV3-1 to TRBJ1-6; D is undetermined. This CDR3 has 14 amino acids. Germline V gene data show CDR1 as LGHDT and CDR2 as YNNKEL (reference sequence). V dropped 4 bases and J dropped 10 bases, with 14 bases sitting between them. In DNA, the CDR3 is TGTGCCAGCAGCCTCTACAGCGGCCGGTCACCCCTCCACTTT. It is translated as CASSLYSGRSPLHF.

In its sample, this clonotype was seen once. The CDR3 nucleotides read TGCAGTGCAAGTCGGGGGCTTTCGGAAGCTTTCTTT. Its translation is CSASRGLSEAFF. The chain has TRBV20-1 and TRBJ1-1, with a tentative D call TRBD1 (6 bases). Germline V gene data show CDR1 as DFQATT and CDR2 as SNEGSKA (reference sequence). Trimming cost V 6 bases and J 8 bases, with 16 bases left between them. This CDR3 is 12 amino acids long.

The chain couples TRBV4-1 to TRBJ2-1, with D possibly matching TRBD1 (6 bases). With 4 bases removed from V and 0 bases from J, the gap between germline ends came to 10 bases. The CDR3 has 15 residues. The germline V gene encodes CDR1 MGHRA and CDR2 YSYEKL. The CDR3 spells CASSRRQVSYNEQFF. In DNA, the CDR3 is TGCGCCAGCAGCCGGAGACAGGTCTCCTACAATGAGCAGTTCTTC.

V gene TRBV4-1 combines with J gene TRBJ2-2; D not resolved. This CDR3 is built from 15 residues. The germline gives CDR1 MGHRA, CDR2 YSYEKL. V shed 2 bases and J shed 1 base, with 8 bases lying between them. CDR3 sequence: CASSQPSRNTGELFF. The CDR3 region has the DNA TGCGCCAGCAGCCAACCCTCGAGGAACACCGGGGAGCTGTTTTTT.

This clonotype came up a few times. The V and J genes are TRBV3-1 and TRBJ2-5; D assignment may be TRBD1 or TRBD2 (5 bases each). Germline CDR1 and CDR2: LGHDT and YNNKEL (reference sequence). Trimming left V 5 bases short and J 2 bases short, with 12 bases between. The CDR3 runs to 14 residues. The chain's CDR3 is CASSKGRLQETQYF. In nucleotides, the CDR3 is TGTGCCAGCAGCAAGGGACGATTGCAAGAGACCCAGTACTTC.